This T cell receptor (beta chain) was captured in a study of cytomegalovirus exposure and HLA in healthy donors. General study results and limits: It is likely that the observed cluster of highly shared sequence variants was a sequencing artifact. For TCR beta chains, V- and J-gene trimming was later linked to a missense DCLRE1C variant. Apparent HLA restriction characterized most CMV-associated TCR beta chains in a later analysis. Usually a TCR sequence was rare, but some public TCRs were found in many donors.

The PCR contained 60 Vbeta and 13 Jbeta primers. Sequencing was performed with immunoSEQ multiplex PCR; in TCRdb, only in-frame clones are kept and a portion is missing. The sample has 200,000 to 250,000 clones, roughly 91% seen once. Germline CDR1 LGHNA, CDR2 YSLEER. The CDR3 has 18 amino acids. Trimming pared 1 base from V and 4 bases from J, leaving 17 bases between. On this clone: What it binds is unknown.

The TCR sequence derives from a young woman in good health and CMV-seronegative. This rearrangement joins TRBV4-3 to TRBJ1-6; D possibly corresponds to TRBD1 (5 bases). Sequencing input: PBMCs. CDR3 in DNA: TGCGCCAGCAGCCAAGGCCCTCACAGCCGGGGGTATAATTCACCCCTCCACTTT. Protein: CASSQGPHSRGYNSPLHF.